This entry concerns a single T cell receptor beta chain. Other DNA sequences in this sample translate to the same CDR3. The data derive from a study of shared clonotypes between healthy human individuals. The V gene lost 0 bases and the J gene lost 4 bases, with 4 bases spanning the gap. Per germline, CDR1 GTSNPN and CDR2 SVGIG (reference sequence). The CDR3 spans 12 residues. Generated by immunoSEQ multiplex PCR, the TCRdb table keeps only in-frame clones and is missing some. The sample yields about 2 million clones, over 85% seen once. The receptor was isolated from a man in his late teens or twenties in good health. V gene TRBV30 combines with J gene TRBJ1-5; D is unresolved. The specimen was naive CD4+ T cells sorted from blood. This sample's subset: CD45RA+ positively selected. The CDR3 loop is CAWSVGNQPQHF. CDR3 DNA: TGTGCCTGGAGTGTTGGTAATCAGCCCCAGCATTTT.